Presented here are 22 T cell receptor beta chains from one specimen sequenced in a study of graft-versus-host responses after intestinal transplantation. TCRdb's table, derived via immunoSEQ multiplex PCR, lists solely in-frame clones and lacks some. The sample shows tens of thousands of clones, 89% of them seen only once. The antigens these receptors bind are not known. This specimen consisted of unstimulated CD4+ T cells sorted from spleen or lymph node cells, obtained before transplant. Every receptor here comes from a human donor who was the organ donor for an intestinal transplant.

The V call is TRBV6-1, the J call TRBJ1-3, with unresolved D. The ends were cut back, 2 bases at V and 0 bases at J, with 11 bases in the middle. Germline V gives CDR1 MNHNS, CDR2 SASEGT. CDR3 length equals 16 residues. Written as DNA, the CDR3 is TGTGCCAGCAGTGAACGAAGAGGAAACTCTGGAAACACCATATATTTT. Translated: CASSERRGNSGNTIYF.

The V gene is TRBV6-5, the J gene TRBJ2-7, with D possibly TRBD1 on 5 matching bases. V gave up 5 bases and J gave up 7 bases, with 9 bases separating them. The CDR3 runs 11 residues. The V gene's germline CDR1 is MNHEY and CDR2 SVGAGI. The chain's CDR3 is CASSRGREQYF. The CDR3, as DNA: TGTGCCAGCAGTAGGGGCCGGGAGCAGTACTTC.

The genes are TRBV9 and TRBJ2-1; D perhaps matches TRBD2 (5 bases). V lost 0 bases and J lost 4, with 11 bases in between. The CDR3 length is 15 residues. Germline loops: CDR1 SGDLS, CDR2 YYNGEE. The CDR3 DNA sequence: TGTGCCAGCAGCGTAGTCCAGACGGGGTACAATGAGCAGTTCTTC. Amino acids: CASSVVQTGYNEQFF.

The chain uses TRBV6-5 and TRBJ1-2; D is unresolved. Trimming took off 0 bases at V and 8 bases at J, with 13 bases between the two ends. CDR1 and CDR2 from the germline V gene are MNHEY and SVGAGI. The CDR3 totals 14 residues. CDR3 loop: CASSYSSRVYGYTF. The CDR3 coding sequence is TGTGCCAGCAGTTACTCATCGCGCGTATACGGCTACACCTTC.

The V and J genes are TRBV6-5 and TRBJ2-7; TRBD2 might be the D (5 bases). In germline, CDR1 is MNHEY, CDR2 SVGAGI. V was shortened by 4 bases and J by 4 bases, with 14 bases between the two germline ends. CDR3 length: 14 amino acids. This CDR3 is CASSFPGPGYEQYF. As DNA, the CDR3 is TGTGCCAGCAGTTTCCCAGGTCCGGGGTACGAGCAGTACTTC.

V gene TRBV19 combines with J gene TRBJ2-7; D possibly corresponds to TRBD2 (6 bases). Germline V gene data show CDR1 as LNHDA and CDR2 as SQIVND (reference sequence). Trimming took off 5 bases at V and 9 bases at J, with 8 bases between the two ends. The CDR3 sequence is 10 residues long. The CDR3 DNA sequence: TGTGCCAGTAGTCCCGGGGGGCAGTACTTC. This gives the protein CASSPGGQYF. Looking up the rest from reference TRBV19 and TRBJ2-7 gives the full variable domain: DGGITQSPKYLFRKEGQNVTLSCEQNLNHDAMYWYRQDPGQGLRLIYYSQIVNDFQKGDIAEGYSVSREKKESFPLTVTSAQKNPTAFYLCASSPGGQYFGPGTRLTVT.

The rearrangement links TRBV28 to TRBJ2-7; unclear D gene. This CDR3 spans 17 amino acids. V shed 4 bases and J shed 0 bases, with 19 bases lying between them. Germline lookup yields CDR1 MDHEN and CDR2 SYDVKM. The CDR3 is CASSSSLLRPLSYEQYF. As DNA, the CDR3 is TGTGCCAGCAGTTCTTCTCTACTACGCCCCCTCTCCTACGAGCAGTACTTC.

The J gene is TRBJ1-1, the V gene TRBV30; 8 positions match TRBD1. The CDR3 is made up of 12 amino acids. Germline V gives CDR1 GTSNPN, CDR2 SVGIG (reference sequence). The trim removed 4 bases at V and 9 bases at J, leaving 7 bases unmatched. DNA for the CDR3: TGTGCCTGGATCGGACAGGGCGAAAAAGCTTTCTTT. Translated, it gives CAWIGQGEKAFF.

This clone appeared a single time. The CDR3 spells CATRGQGKVSGYTF. The CDR3 DNA is TGTGCCACCAGGGGGCAGGGAAAGGTTAGTGGCTACACCTTC. The chain carries TRBV27 and TRBJ1-2; 8 positions agree with TRBD1. CDR1 is MNHEY and CDR2 is SMNVEV in the germline V gene (reference sequence). CDR3 length: 14 residues. The trim removed 10 bases at V and 7 bases at J, leaving 14 bases unmatched.

The CDR3 nucleotides read TGTGCCACCAGCAGACTAGCGAACACTGAAGCTTTCTTT. Translating it yields CATSRLANTEAFF. The chain joins TRBV15 to TRBJ1-1; D not resolved. Germline V lookup: CDR1 LNHNV, CDR2 YYDKDF (reference sequence). This CDR3 contains 13 residues. The ends were cut back, 2 bases at V and 1 base at J, with 5 bases in the middle.

This clone was recorded once. This chain connects TRBV5-4 to TRBJ2-1, with TRBD2 identical over 13 bases. CDR1 is SGHNT and CDR2 is YYREEE in the germline V gene (reference sequence). V gave up 4 bases and J gave up 5 bases; unmatched junction bases: 6. The CDR3 loop spans 16 amino acids. The CDR3 region has the DNA TGTGCCAGCAGCGGAAGGACTAGCGGGAGCCACAATGAGCAGTTCTTC. This encodes CASSGRTSGSHNEQFF.

CDR3: CASSLPRRGLYNEQFF. CDR3 sequence (DNA): TGTGCCAGCAGTTTACCCCGCAGGGGTCTTTACAATGAGCAGTTCTTC. The V gene is TRBV28, the J gene TRBJ2-1; D is possibly TRBD1 (6 bases). With 2 bases removed from V and 4 bases from J, the gap between germline ends came to 15 bases. Per germline, CDR1 MDHEN and CDR2 SYDVKM. This CDR3 has 16 residues. The whole variable domain, filled in from reference TRBV28 and TRBJ2-1, reads DVKVTQSSRYLVKRTGEKVFLECVQDMDHENMFWYRQDPGLGLRLIYFSYDVKMKEKGDIPEGYSVSREKKERFSLILESASTNQTSMYLCASSLPRRGLYNEQFFGPGTRLTVL.

This chain uses TRBV19 with TRBJ1-4, with TRBD1 identical over 8 bases. Germline CDR1 reads LNHDA; CDR2 reads SQIVND (reference sequence). CDR3 length: 14 amino acids. With V trimmed by 10 bases and J by 7 bases, 11 bases remained unmatched. CDR3 in amino acids: CATAVDRGGEKLFF. For the CDR3, the DNA is TGTGCCACCGCGGTAGACAGGGGAGGTGAAAAACTGTTTTTT. The full variable domain, completed using reference TRBV19 and TRBJ1-4, is DGGITQSPKYLFRKEGQNVTLSCEQNLNHDAMYWYRQDPGQGLRLIYYSQIVNDFQKGDIAEGYSVSREKKESFPLTVTSAQKNPTAFYLCATAVDRGGEKLFFGSGTQLSVL.

The J gene is TRBJ1-3, the V gene TRBV5-4; D is possibly TRBD1 (6 bases). CDR1 and CDR2 (germline): SGHNT, YYREEE (reference sequence). Trimming cost V 1 base and J 4 bases, with 9 bases left between them. This CDR3 is 14 amino acids long. The DNA for the CDR3 is TGTGCCAGCAGCTTGACAGGGAGCGGAAACACCATATATTTT. As protein: CASSLTGSGNTIYF.

V is TRBV4-1 and J is TRBJ1-2; 7 positions agree with TRBD1. J was trimmed by 2 bases and V by 4 bases; bases with no gene match: 10. CDR3 size: 16 residues. Germline loops: CDR1 MGHRA, CDR2 YSYEKL. The CDR3 region has the DNA TGCGCCAGCAGCCTCTACGGACAGGCGGTAAACTATGGCTACACCTTC. Protein: CASSLYGQAVNYGYTF.

The chain carries TRBV10-3 and TRBJ2-7; D is uncertain. Germline values: CDR1 ENHRY, CDR2 SYGVKD. The CDR3 contains 11 residues. V was cut by 3 bases and J by 3 bases, with 3 bases left in between. The CDR3 DNA follows: TGTGCCATCAGTGACTACTACGAGCAGTACTTC. Residues: CAISDYYEQYF.

The chain couples TRBV30 to TRBJ2-3; D gene unclear. The CDR3 spans 14 residues. The germline V and J ends were trimmed by 0 bases and 4 bases, with 11 bases remaining between them. The germline V gene has CDR1 GTSNPN and CDR2 SVGIG (reference sequence). The CDR3 loop is CAWSVLSSPDTQYF. DNA for the CDR3: TGTGCCTGGAGTGTACTATCGTCACCAGATACGCAGTATTTT.

The chain carries TRBV6-5 and TRBJ1-2; no clear D gene. CDR1 MNHEY and CDR2 SVGAGI come from the germline V gene. The CDR3 sequence is 11 residues long. Trimming shortened V by 4 bases and J by 4 bases, and 4 bases separated the two germline ends. Here the CDR3 DNA reads TGTGCCAGCAGTTTCCTCTATGGCTACACCTTC. Amino acids: CASSFLYGYTF.

This clone was seen only once. The chain joins TRBV7-3 to TRBJ2-3, with 11 nucleotides matching TRBD2. With 3 bases clipped from V and 2 bases from J, the junction kept 4 bases outside the gene matches. Germline lookup yields CDR1 SGHTA and CDR2 FQGTGA. This CDR3 region has 16 residues. CDR3: CASSLGTSGYTDTQYF. The CDR3 DNA follows: TGTGCCAGCAGCTTGGGGACTAGCGGTTACACAGATACGCAGTATTTT.

V gene TRBV7-2 combines with J gene TRBJ1-2; 9 nucleotides line up with TRBD1. V was clipped by 1 base and J by 8 bases; unmatched bases: 8. Germline CDR1 is SGHTA and CDR2 is FQGNSA. The CDR3 runs 15 residues. CDR3 in DNA: TGTGCCAGCAGCTTAGTTAGGACAGGGGCGGGAGGCTACACCTTC. Its translation: CASSLVRTGAGGYTF.

The gene calls are TRBV27 and TRBJ2-1, with 9 bases fitting TRBD2. The germline gives CDR1 MNHEY, CDR2 SMNVEV (reference sequence). The CDR3 sequence is 16 residues long. Trimming at V came to 4 bases and at J to 3 bases, leaving 7 bases not matched to a gene. The CDR3: CASSSPSGAHYNEQFF. CDR3 nucleotide sequence: TGTGCCAGCAGTTCCCCTAGCGGGGCCCACTACAATGAGCAGTTCTTC.

The J gene is TRBJ2-5, the V gene TRBV18, with a tentative D call TRBD1 (5 bases). With 3 bases removed from V and 2 bases from J, the gap between germline ends came to 22 bases. Germline V gene sequence: CDR1 KGHSH, CDR2 LQKENI. The CDR3 contains 18 residues. The DNA of the CDR3 is TGTGCCAGCTCACCTGTGCTCAGTAGGGGAAGACCTCAAGAGACCCAGTACTTC. Translating it yields CASSPVLSRGRPQETQYF.